This T cell receptor (beta chain) derives from a study of radiation and T cells in renal cell carcinoma. Produced via immunoSEQ multiplex PCR; TCRdb's table is partial and in-frame only. The sample has approximately 140,000 clones, about 87% seen once; the top ten hold 3.5% to 5%. Germline V gene data show CDR1 as MDHEN and CDR2 as SYDVKM. Trimming shortened V by 5 bases and J by 4 bases, and 6 bases separated the two germline ends. The CDR3 extends over 11 amino acids. Sample time point: baseline pretreatment blood. Regarding treatment: 15 Gy SBRT to primary tumor, nephrectomy 4 weeks later. Notes on this clone: Other nucleotide sequences in the sample specify the same CDR3.

The sequenced sample was blood, obtained from a patient whose treatment included radiotherapy and nephrectomy. The TCR was taken from a woman between 65 and 79 years old with renal cell carcinoma. The chain recombines TRBV28 with TRBJ2-7; D not certain. CDR3 sequence (DNA): TGTGCCAGCAGTACCCCGTACGAGCAGTACTTC. Its protein product is CASSTPYEQYF.